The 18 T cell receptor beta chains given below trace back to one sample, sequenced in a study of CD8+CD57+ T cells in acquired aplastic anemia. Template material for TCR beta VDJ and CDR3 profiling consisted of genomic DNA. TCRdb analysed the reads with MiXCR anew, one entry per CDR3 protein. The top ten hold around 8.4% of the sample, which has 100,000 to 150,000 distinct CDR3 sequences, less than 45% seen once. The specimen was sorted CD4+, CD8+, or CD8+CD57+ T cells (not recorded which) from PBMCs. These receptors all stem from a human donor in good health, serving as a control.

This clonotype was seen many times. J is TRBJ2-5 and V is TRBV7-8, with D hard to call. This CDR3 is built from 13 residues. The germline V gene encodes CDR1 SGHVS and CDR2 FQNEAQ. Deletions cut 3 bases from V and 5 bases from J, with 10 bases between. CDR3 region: CASSFGFGETQYF. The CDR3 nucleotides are TGTGCCAGCAGCTTTGGGTTCGGGGAGACCCAGTACTTC. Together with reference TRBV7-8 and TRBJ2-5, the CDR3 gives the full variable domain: GAGVSQSPRYKVAKRGQDVALRCDPISGHVSLFWYQQALGQGPEFLTYFQNEAQLDKSGLPSDRFFAERPEGSVSTLKIQRTQQEDSAVYLCASSFGFGETQYFGPGTRLLVL.

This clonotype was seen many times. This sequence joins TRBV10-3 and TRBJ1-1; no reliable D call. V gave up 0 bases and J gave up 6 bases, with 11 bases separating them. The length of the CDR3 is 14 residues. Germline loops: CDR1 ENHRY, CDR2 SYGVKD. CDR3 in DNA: TGTGCCATCAGTGAGTCTGTCGGTAGGGCTGAAGCTTTCTTT. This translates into CAISESVGRAEAFF.

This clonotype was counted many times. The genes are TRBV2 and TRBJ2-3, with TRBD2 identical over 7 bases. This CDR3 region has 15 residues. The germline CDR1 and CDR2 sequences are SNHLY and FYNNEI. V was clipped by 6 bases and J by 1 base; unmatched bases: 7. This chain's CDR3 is CASSGGGRGTDTQYF. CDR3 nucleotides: TGTGCCAGCAGCGGCGGGGGTAGGGGCACAGATACGCAGTATTTT.

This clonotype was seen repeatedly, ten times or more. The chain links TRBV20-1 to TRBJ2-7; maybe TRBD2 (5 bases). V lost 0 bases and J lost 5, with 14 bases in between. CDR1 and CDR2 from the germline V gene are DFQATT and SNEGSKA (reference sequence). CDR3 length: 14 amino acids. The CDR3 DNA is TGCAGTGCTAGAGATCTGAGGGCGATGAACGAGCAGTACTTC. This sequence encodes CSARDLRAMNEQYF.

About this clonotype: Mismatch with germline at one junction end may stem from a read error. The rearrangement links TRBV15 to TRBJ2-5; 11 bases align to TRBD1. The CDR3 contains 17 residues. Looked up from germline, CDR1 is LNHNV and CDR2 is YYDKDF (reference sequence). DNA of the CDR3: TGTGCCAGCAGCAGAGGCGATGGGACAGGGGGTGGGGAGACCCAGTACTTC. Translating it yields CASSRGDGTGGGETQYF.

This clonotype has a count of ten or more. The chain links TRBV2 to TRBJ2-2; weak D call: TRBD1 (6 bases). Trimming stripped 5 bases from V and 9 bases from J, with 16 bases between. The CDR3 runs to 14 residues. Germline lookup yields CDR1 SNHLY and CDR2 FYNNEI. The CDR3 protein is CASSSRGGSWELFF. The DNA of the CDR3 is TGTGCCAGCAGTTCCCGAGGGGGATCTTGGGAGCTGTTTTTT.

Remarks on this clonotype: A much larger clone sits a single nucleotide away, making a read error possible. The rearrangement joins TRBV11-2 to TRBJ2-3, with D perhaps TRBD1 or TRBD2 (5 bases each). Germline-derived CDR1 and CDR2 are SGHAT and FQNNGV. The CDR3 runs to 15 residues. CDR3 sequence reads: CAGSSGTAITDTQYF. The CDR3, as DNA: TGTGCCGGCAGCTCCGGGACGGCTATCACAGATACGCAGTATTTT.

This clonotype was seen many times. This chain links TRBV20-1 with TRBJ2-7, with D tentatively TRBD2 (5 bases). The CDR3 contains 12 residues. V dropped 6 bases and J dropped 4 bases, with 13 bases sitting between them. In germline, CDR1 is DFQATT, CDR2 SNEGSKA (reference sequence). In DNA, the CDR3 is TGCAGTGCCTCGCCGACTATGTACGAGCAGTACTTC. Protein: CSASPTMYEQYF.

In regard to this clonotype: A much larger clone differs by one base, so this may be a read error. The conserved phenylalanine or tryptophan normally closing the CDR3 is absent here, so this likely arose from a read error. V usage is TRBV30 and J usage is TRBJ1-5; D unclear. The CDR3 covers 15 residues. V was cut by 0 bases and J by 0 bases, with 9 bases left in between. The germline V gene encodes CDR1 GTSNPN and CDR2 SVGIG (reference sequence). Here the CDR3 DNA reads TGTGCCTGGAGTGTACCCGGTCCTAGCAATCAGCCCCAGCATCTT. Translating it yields CAWSVPGPSNQPQHL.

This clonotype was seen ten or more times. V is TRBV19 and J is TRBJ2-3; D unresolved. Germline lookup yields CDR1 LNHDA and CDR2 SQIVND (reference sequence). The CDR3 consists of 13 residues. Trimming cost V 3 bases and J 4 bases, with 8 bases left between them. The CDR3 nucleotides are TGTGCCAGTAGTATGGGTCATCCAGATACGCAGTATTTT. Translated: CASSMGHPDTQYF.

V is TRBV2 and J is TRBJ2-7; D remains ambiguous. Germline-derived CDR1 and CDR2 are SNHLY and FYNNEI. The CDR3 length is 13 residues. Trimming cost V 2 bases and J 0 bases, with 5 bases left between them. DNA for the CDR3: TGTGCCAGCAGTGAAATCATCTCCTACGAGCAGTACTTC. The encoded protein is CASSEIISYEQYF.

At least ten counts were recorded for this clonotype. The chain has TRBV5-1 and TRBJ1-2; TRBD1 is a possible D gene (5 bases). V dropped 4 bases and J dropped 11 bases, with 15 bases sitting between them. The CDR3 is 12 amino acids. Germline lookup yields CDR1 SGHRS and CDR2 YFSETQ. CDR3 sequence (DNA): TGCGCCAGCAGCGCCGCGGGACTCTTGTACACCTTC. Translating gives CASSAAGLLYTF.

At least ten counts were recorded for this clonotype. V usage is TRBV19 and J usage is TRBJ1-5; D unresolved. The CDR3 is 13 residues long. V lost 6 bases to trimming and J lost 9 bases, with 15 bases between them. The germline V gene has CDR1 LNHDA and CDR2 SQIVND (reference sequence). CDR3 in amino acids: CASRFGPLRPQHF. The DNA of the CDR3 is TGTGCCAGTAGGTTTGGCCCTCTAAGGCCCCAGCATTTT.

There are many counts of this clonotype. The DNA for the CDR3 is TGTGCCAGCAGTACCTCTCTATGGGGCTACACCTTC. It is translated as CASSTSLWGYTF. The rearrangement uses TRBV12-3 or TRBV12-4 and TRBJ1-2; D is unclear. The CDR3 has 12 residues. Trimming left V 5 bases short and J 8 bases short, with 12 bases between.

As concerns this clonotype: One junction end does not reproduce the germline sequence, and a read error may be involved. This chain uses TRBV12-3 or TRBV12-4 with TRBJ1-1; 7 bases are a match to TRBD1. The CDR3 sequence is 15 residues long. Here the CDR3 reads CASRRQGAGRTEAFF. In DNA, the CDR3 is TGTGCCAGCAGAAGACAGGGTGCGGGCAGAACTGAAGCCTTCTTT.

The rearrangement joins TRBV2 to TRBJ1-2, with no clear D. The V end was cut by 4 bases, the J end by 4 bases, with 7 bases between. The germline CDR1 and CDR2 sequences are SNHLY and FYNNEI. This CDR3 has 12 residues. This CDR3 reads CASSVALYGYTF. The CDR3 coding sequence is TGTGCCAGCAGTGTTGCGCTCTATGGCTACACCTTC.

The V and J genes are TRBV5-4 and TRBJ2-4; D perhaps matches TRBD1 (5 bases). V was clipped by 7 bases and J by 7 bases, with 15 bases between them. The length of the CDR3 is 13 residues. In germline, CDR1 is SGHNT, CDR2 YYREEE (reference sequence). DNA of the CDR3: TGTGCCAGCGGCGAAGGGGTGGGGAACATTCAGTACTTC. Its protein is CASGEGVGNIQYF.

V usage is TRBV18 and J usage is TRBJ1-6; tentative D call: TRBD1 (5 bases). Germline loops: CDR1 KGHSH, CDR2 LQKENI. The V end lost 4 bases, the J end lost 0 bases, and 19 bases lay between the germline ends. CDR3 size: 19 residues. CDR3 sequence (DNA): TGTGCCAGCTCACTAACCGGGACGGGACCCCTCTCCTATAATTCACCCCTCCACTTT. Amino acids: CASSLTGTGPLSYNSPLHF.